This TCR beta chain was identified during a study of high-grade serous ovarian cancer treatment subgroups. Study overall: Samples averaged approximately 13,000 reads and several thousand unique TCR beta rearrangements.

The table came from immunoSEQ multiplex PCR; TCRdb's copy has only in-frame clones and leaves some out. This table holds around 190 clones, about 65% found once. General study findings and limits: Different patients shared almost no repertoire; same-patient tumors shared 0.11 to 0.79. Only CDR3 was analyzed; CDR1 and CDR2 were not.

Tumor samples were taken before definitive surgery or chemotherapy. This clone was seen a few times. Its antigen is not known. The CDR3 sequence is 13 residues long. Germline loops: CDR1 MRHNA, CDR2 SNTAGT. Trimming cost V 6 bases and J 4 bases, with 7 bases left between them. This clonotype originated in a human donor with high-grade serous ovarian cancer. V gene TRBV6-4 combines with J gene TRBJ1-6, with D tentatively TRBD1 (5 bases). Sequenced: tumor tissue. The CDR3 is CASRDKYNSPLHF. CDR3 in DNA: TGTGCCAGCAGGGACAAATATAATTCACCCCTCCACTTT.